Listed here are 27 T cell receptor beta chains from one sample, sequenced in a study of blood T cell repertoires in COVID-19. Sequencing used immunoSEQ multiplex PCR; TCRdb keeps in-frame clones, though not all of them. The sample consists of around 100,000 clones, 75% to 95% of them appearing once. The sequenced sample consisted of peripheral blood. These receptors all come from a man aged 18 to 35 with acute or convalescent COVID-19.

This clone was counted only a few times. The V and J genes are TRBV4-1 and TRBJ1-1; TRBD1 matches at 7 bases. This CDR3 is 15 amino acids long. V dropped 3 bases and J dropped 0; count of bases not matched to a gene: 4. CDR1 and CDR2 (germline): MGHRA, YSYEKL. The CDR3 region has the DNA TGCGCCAGCAGCCAGACGGGACAGCTGAACACTGAAGCTTTCTTT. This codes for CASSQTGQLNTEAFF.

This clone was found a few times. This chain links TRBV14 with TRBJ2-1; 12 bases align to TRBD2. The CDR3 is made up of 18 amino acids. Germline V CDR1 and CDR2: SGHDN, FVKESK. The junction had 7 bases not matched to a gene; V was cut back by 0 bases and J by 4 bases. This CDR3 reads CASSQDRLAGAVYNEQFF. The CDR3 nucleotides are TGTGCCAGCAGCCAAGATCGACTAGCGGGGGCCGTTTACAATGAGCAGTTCTTC.

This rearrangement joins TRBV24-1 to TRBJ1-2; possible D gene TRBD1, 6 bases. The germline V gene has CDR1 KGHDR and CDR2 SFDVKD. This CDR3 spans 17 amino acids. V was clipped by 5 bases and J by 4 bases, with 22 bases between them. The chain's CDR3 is CATSAGSGTRDIYGYTF. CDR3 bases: TGTGCCACCAGTGCTGGGTCCGGGACACGGGACATCTATGGCTACACCTTC.

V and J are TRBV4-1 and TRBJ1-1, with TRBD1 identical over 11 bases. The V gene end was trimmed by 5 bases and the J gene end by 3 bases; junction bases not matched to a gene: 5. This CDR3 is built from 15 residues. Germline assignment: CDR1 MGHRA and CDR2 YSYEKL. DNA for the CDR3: TGCGCCAGCAGCGAATGGGACAGGGGGGACACTGAAGCTTTCTTT. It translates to CASSEWDRGDTEAFF.

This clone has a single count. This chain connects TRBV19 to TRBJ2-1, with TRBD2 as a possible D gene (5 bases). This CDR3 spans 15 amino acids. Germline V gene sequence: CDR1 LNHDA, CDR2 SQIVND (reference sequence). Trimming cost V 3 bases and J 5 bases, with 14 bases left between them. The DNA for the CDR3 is TGTGCCAGTAGTATCGGTCTAGCCCCGAACAATGAGCAGTTCTTC. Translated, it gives CASSIGLAPNNEQFF.

DNA for the CDR3: TGTGCCACCAGTGCGCGGTACAATCAGCCCCAGCATTTT. Its translation: CATSARYNQPQHF. The chain combines TRBV24-1 with TRBJ1-5, with no clear D. CDR1 is KGHDR and CDR2 is SFDVKD in the germline V gene. The CDR3 covers 13 residues. V lost 5 bases to trimming and J lost 3 bases, with 7 bases between them.

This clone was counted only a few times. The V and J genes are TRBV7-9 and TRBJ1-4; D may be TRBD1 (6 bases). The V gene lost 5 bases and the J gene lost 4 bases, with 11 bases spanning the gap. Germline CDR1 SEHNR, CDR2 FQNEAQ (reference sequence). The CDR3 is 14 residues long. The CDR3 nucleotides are TGTGCCAGCAGCCTCGGGACACATAATGAAAAACTGTTTTTT. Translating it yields CASSLGTHNEKLFF.

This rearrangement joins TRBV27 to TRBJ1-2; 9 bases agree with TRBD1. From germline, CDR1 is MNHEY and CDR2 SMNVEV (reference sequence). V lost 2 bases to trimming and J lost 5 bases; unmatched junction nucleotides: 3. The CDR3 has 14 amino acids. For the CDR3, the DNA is TGTGCCAGCAGTTTAACGACAGGGGGTTATGGCTACACCTTC. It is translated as CASSLTTGGYGYTF.

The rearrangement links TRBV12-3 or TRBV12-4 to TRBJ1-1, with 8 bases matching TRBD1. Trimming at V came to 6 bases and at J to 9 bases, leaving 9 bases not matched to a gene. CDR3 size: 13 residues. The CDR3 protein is CASSRGVRGQAFF. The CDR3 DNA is TGTGCCAGCAGCAGAGGGGTCAGGGGGCAAGCTTTCTTT.

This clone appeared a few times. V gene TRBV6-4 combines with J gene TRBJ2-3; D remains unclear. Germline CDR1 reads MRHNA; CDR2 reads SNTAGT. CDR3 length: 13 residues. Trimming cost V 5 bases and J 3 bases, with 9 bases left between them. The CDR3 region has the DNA TGTGCCAGCAGTCCCCTGGAGACAGATACGCAGTATTTT. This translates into CASSPLETDTQYF.

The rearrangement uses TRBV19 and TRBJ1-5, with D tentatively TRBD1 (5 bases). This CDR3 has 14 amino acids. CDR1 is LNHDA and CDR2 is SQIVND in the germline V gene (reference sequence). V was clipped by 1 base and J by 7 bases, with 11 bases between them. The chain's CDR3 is CASSIAGLGQPQHF. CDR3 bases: TGTGCCAGTAGTATAGCAGGGTTGGGGCAGCCCCAGCATTTT.

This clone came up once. The CDR3 DNA reads TGTGCCAGCAGTTTGGGACAGAACACTGAAGCTTTCTTT. Its protein product is CASSLGQNTEAFF. The chain recombines TRBV12-3 or TRBV12-4 with TRBJ1-1, with TRBD1 as a possible D gene (6 bases). This CDR3 spans 13 amino acids. V shed 3 bases and J shed 1 base, with 6 bases lying between them.

CDR3 region: CASGSLTLSGNEMKQFF. CDR3 nucleotides: TGTGCTAGTGGTTCGCTCACATTGAGCGGTAATGAGATGAAGCAGTTCTTC. The chain employs TRBV12-5 and TRBJ2-1; weak D call: TRBD2 (5 bases). Trimming removed 4 bases at V and 11 bases at J, with 27 bases between. The CDR3 totals 17 residues. From germline, CDR1 is LGHNT and CDR2 FRNRAP. The complete variable domain, with remaining parts taken from reference TRBV12-5 and TRBJ2-1, reads DARVTQTPRHKVTEMGQEVTMRCQPILGHNTVFWYRQTMMQGLELLAYFRNRAPLDDSGMPKDRFSAEMPDATLATLKIQPSEPRDSAVYFCASGSLTLSGNEMKQFFGPGTRLTVL.

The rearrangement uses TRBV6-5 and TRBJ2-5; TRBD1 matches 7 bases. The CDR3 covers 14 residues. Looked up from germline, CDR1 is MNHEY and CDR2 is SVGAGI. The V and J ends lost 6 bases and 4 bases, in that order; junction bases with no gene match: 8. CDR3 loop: CASRGTGAGETQYF. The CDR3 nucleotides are TGTGCCAGCAGAGGCACAGGGGCCGGAGAGACCCAGTACTTC.

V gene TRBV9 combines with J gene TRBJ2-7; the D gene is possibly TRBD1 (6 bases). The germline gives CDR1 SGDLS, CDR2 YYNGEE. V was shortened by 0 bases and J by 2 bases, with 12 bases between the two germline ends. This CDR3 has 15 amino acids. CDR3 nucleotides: TGTGCCAGCAGCGTAGGGGCAGGGGAGACCTACGAGCAGTACTTC. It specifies CASSVGAGETYEQYF.

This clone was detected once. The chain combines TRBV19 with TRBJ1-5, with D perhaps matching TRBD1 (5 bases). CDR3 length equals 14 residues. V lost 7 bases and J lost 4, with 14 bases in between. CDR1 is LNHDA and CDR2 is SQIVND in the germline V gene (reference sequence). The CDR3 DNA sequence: TGTGCCAGTACCCTATCGGACATAAATCAGCCCCAGCATTTT. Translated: CASTLSDINQPQHF.

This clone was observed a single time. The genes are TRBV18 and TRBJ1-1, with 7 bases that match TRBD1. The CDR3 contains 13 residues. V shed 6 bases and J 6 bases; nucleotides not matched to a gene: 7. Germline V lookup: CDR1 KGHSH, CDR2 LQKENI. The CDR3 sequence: CASSPQGTAEAFF. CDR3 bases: TGTGCCAGCTCCCCCCAAGGGACAGCTGAAGCTTTCTTT.

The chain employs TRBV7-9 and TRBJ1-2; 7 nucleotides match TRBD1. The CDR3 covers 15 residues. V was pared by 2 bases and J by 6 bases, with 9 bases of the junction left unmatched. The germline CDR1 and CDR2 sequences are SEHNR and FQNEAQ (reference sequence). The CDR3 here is CASSLYRITGDGYTF. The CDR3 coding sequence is TGTGCCAGCAGCTTATATCGTATAACAGGGGATGGCTACACCTTC.

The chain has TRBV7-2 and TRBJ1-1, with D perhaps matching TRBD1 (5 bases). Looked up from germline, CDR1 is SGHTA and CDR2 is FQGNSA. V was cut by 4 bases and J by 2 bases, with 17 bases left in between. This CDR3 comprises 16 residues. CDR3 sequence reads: CASSSPQGGFNTEAFF. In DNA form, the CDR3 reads TGTGCCAGCAGCTCTCCCCAGGGAGGGTTCAACACTGAAGCTTTCTTT.

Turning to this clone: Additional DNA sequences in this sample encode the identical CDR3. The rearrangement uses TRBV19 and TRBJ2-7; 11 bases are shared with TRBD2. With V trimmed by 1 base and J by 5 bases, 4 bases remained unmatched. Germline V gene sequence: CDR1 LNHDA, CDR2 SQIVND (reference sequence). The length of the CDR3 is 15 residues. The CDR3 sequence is CASSIGLAGGDEQYF. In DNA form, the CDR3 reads TGTGCCAGTAGTATAGGGCTAGCGGGAGGTGACGAGCAGTACTTC.

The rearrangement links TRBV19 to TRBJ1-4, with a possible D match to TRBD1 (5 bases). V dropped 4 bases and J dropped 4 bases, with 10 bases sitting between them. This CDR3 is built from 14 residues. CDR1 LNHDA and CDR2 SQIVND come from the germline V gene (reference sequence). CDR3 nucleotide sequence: TGTGCCAGTAGTAAGGGGCGGATTAATGAAAAACTGTTTTTT. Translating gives CASSKGRINEKLFF.

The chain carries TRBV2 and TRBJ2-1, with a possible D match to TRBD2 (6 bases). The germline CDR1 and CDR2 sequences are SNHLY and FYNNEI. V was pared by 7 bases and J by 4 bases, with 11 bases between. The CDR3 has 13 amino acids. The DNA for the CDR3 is TGTGCCAGCACGGGGGAGAGTTACAATGAGCAGTTCTTC. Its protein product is CASTGESYNEQFF.

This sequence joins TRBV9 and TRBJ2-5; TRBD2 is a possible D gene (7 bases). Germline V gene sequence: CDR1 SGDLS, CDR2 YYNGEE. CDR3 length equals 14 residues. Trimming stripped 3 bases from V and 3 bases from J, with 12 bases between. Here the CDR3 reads CASSAQGGEETQYF. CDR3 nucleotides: TGTGCCAGCAGCGCACAGGGAGGGGAAGAGACCCAGTACTTC.

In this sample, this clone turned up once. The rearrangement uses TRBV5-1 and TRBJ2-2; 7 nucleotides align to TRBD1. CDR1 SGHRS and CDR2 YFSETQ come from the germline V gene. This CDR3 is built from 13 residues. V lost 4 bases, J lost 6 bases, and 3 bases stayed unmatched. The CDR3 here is CASSPTGAGELFF. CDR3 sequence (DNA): TGCGCCAGCAGCCCTACAGGGGCCGGGGAGCTGTTTTTT.

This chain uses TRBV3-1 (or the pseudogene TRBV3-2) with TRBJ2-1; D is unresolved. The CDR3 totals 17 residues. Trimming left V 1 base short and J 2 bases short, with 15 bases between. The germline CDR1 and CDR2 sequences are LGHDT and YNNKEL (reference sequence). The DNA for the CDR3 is TGTGCCAGCAGCCAAGTCTCCCTCGCGGAGCCCTACAATGAGCAGTTCTTC. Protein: CASSQVSLAEPYNEQFF.

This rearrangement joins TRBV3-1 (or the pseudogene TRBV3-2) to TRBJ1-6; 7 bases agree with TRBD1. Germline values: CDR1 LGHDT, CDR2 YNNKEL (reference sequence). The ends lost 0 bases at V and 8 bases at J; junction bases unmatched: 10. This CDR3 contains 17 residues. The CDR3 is CASSQDRASRGDSPLHF. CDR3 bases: TGTGCCAGCAGCCAAGACCGGGCGAGCAGGGGGGATTCACCCCTCCACTTT.

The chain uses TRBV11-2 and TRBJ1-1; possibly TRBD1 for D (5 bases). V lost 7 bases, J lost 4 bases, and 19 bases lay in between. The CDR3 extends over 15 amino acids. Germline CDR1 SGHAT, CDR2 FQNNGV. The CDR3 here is CASNGRGRGFTEAFF. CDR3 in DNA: TGTGCCAGCAACGGCCGGGGGAGAGGATTCACTGAAGCTTTCTTT.